These T cell receptor beta chains were read from a single sample in a study of early T cells in non-severe SARS-CoV-2 infection. TCRdb recomputed calls from the 5' RACE reads with MiXCR, one row per CDR3 protein. The table lists approximately 97,000 distinct CDR3 sequences, approximately 10% of them singletons. Sequenced material: whole blood, taken at baseline. All receptors come from an adult who was a healthcare worker with PCR-confirmed SARS-CoV-2 infection or an uninfected control (not recorded which). CDR3s include the opening cysteine and the closing phenylalanine or tryptophan. A D gene is named only where the DNA matches it firmly. Size tells how often a clone was seen (once, few, many) or the class of an expanded clone, and some rows leave it out.

clone_size: many; v_call: TRBV19; j_call: TRBJ1-5; d_call: TRBD1; cdr3_nt: TGTGCCAGTAGTATCGGGACAGGTTATCAGCCCCAGCATTTT; cdr3_aa: CASSIGTGYQPQHF
clone_size: few; v_call: TRBV5-5; j_call: TRBJ2-5; d_call: TRBD2; cdr3_nt: TGTGCCAGCAGCCTTTGGCGGGAGGGCCTCCAAGAGACCCAGTACTTC; cdr3_aa: CASSLWREGLQETQYF
clone_size: many; v_call: TRBV25-1; j_call: TRBJ1-4; d_call: TRBD1; cdr3_nt: TGTGCCAGCAACCCGGGACAGAATAATGAAAAACTGTTTTTT; cdr3_aa: CASNPGQNNEKLFF
clone_size: NA; v_call: TRBV20-1; j_call: TRBJ2-3; d_call: TRBD2; cdr3_nt: TGCAGTGCTAGAGAGCGGGAGTTATCTTTCACAGATACGCAGTATTTT; cdr3_aa: CSARERELSFTDTQYF
clone_size: few; v_call: TRBV5-1; j_call: TRBJ2-7; d_call: NA; cdr3_nt: TGCGCCAGCAGCACCGCACTAACCTCCTACGAGCAGTACTTC; cdr3_aa: CASSTALTSYEQYF
clone_size: few; v_call: TRBV7-3; j_call: TRBJ1-1; d_call: TRBD1; cdr3_nt: TGTGCCAGCAGCTCCGACAGGGACACTGAAGCTTTCTTT; cdr3_aa: CASSSDRDTEAFF
clone_size: few; v_call: TRBV29-1; j_call: TRBJ2-3; d_call: NA; cdr3_nt: TGCAGCGTTGATCTCCTTTTCGCAGATACGCAGTATTTT; cdr3_aa: CSVDLLFADTQYF
clone_size: many; v_call: TRBV29-1; j_call: TRBJ2-1; d_call: NA; cdr3_nt: TGCAGCGTAGGACAGCACAATGAGCAGTTCTTC; cdr3_aa: CSVGQHNEQFF
clone_size: few; v_call: TRBV7-7; j_call: TRBJ2-7; d_call: TRBD2; cdr3_nt: TGTGCCAGCAGCCCGGGACTAACGTTCTACGAGCAGTACTTC; cdr3_aa: CASSPGLTFYEQYF
clone_size: NA; v_call: TRBV20-1; j_call: TRBJ2-7; d_call: NA; cdr3_nt: TGCAGTGCTAGACCCGTCGGACAGTACGCCTCCGAGCAGTACTTC; cdr3_aa: CSARPVGQYASEQYF